The 28 T cell receptor beta chains below all came from one sample that was sequenced in a study of blood T cell repertoires in COVID-19. TCRdb's table, derived via immunoSEQ multiplex PCR, lists solely in-frame clones and lacks some. The sample carries about 210,000 clones, approximately 82% recorded once. Specimen: peripheral blood. The receptor source for this set is a man in his forties or fifties with active or convalescent COVID-19.

The chain links TRBV9 to TRBJ1-1; 9 bases are shared with TRBD1. The J segment lost 10 bases and the V segment lost 0 bases, leaving 7 bases of the junction unmatched. Germline V gene sequence: CDR1 SGDLS, CDR2 YYNGEE. This CDR3 region has 14 residues. In nucleotides, the CDR3 is TGTGCCAGCAGCGTAGGGGACAGGGCCGGGGTAGCTTTCTTT. Translated: CASSVGDRAGVAFF.

The chain employs TRBV7-2 and TRBJ1-2, with TRBD1 matching 11 bases. The V gene's germline CDR1 is SGHTA and CDR2 FQGNSA. The CDR3 has 15 amino acids. V lost 4 bases to trimming and J lost 5 bases; unmatched junction nucleotides: 6. The CDR3 DNA reads TGTGCCAGCAGCTGGACGGGACAGGGGGGTTATGGCTACACCTTC. It yields the protein CASSWTGQGGYGYTF.

V usage is TRBV5-4 and J usage is TRBJ2-2, with TRBD2 as a possible D gene (5 bases). This CDR3 is 14 amino acids long. V was trimmed by 4 bases and J by 5 bases, leaving 12 bases between them. CDR1 is SGHNT and CDR2 is YYREEE in the germline V gene (reference sequence). CDR3 amino acids: CASSLREGTGELFF. DNA for the CDR3: TGTGCCAGCAGCCTGCGCGAGGGTACCGGGGAGCTGTTTTTT.

The chain combines TRBV28 with TRBJ2-6; D possibly corresponds to TRBD2 (5 bases). Germline V lookup: CDR1 MDHEN, CDR2 SYDVKM. There are 15 residues in the CDR3. The V end lost 5 bases, the J end lost 2 bases, and 10 bases lay between the germline ends. The CDR3, as DNA: TGTGCCAGCAGTCAACGGGGTGCTGGGGCCAACGTCCTGACTTTC. Translated: CASSQRGAGANVLTF.

The J gene is TRBJ2-7, the V gene TRBV6-5; a possible D gene is TRBD1 (5 bases). Trimming pared 4 bases from V and 0 bases from J, leaving 10 bases between. CDR3 size: 14 residues. Per germline, CDR1 MNHEY and CDR2 SVGAGI. The CDR3 bases are TGTGCCAGCAGTTCAGGGTTACTCTCCTACGAGCAGTACTTC. Its protein product is CASSSGLLSYEQYF.

This chain joins TRBV5-4 and TRBJ2-1; D remains unclear. V lost 3 bases and J 0 bases, leaving 10 bases between the germline ends. Germline-derived CDR1 and CDR2 are SGHNT and YYREEE (reference sequence). The CDR3 has 15 amino acids. The CDR3 sequence is CASSSGSSSYNEQFF. The CDR3 DNA follows: TGTGCCAGCAGCTCCGGGTCTAGCTCCTACAATGAGCAGTTCTTC.

The chain has TRBV5-4 and TRBJ2-3; 11 positions agree with TRBD2. Germline CDR1 SGHNT, CDR2 YYREEE (reference sequence). This CDR3 is built from 17 residues. Trimming took 4 bases from V and 5 from J; bases not matched to a gene: 12. CDR3 in DNA: TGTGCCAGCAGCCCTAGCGGGGGGACCTACCATGTAGATACGCAGTATTTT. It yields the protein CASSPSGGTYHVDTQYF.

The J gene is TRBJ1-3, the V gene TRBV27; D unclear. CDR1 is MNHEY and CDR2 is SMNVEV in the germline V gene (reference sequence). There are 14 residues in the CDR3. V dropped 7 bases and J dropped 0 bases, with 10 bases sitting between them. CDR3: CASTRLSSGNTIYF. The CDR3, as DNA: TGTGCCAGCACCAGGTTAAGCTCTGGAAACACCATATATTTT.

This clone has a handful of counts. The gene calls are TRBV7-9 and TRBJ1-2, with TRBD1 matching 9 bases. The CDR3 sequence is 16 residues long. V was pared by 2 bases and J by 4 bases, with 8 bases of the junction left unmatched. Per germline, CDR1 SEHNR and CDR2 FQNEAQ (reference sequence). In nucleotides, the CDR3 is TGTGCCAGCAGCTTAAAGGGACAGGGACAACGCTATGGCTACACCTTC. Translating it yields CASSLKGQGQRYGYTF.

This chain links TRBV7-9 with TRBJ2-3; TRBD1 is a possible D gene (6 bases). Looked up from germline, CDR1 is SEHNR and CDR2 is FQNEAQ (reference sequence). Trimming shortened V by 9 bases and J by 0 bases, and 10 bases separated the two germline ends. The CDR3 is made up of 13 amino acids. The CDR3, as DNA: TGTGCCAGTCGCAGGGGTAGCACAGATACGCAGTATTTT. Translated: CASRRGSTDTQYF.

The CDR3 loop is CASMEGAETQYF. The CDR3 nucleotides read TGTGCCAGCATGGAGGGGGCGGAGACCCAGTACTTC. The chain recombines TRBV12-3 or TRBV12-4 with TRBJ2-5, with D possibly TRBD1 on 7 matching bases. This CDR3 spans 12 amino acids. The V end lost 7 bases, the J end lost 5 bases, and 11 bases lay between the germline ends.

This chain joins TRBV2 and TRBJ1-1, with D perhaps matching TRBD1 (6 bases). The length of the CDR3 is 14 residues. Looked up from germline, CDR1 is SNHLY and CDR2 is FYNNEI. V gave up 4 bases and J gave up 5 bases, with 14 bases separating them. Here the CDR3 reads CASSGVTGLTEAFF. The CDR3, as DNA: TGTGCCAGCAGTGGGGTTACAGGGCTAACTGAAGCTTTCTTT. The full variable domain, with the rest looked up from reference TRBV2 and TRBJ1-1, is EPEVTQTPSHQVTQMGQEVILRCVPISNHLYFYWYRQILGQKVEFLVSFYNNEISEKSEIFDDQFSVERPDGSNFTLKIRSTKLEDSAMYFCASSGVTGLTEAFFGQGTRLTVV.

This chain uses TRBV7-8 with TRBJ2-3, with D possibly TRBD1 on 5 matching bases. CDR3 length: 16 amino acids. The V end was cut by 1 base, the J end by 2 bases, with 13 bases between. From germline, CDR1 is SGHVS and CDR2 FQNEAQ. CDR3 residues: CASSLEGRAVTDTQYF. The CDR3 nucleotides read TGTGCCAGCAGCTTAGAGGGCAGGGCAGTCACAGATACGCAGTATTTT.

The chain combines TRBV7-8 with TRBJ1-5; 7 nucleotides align to TRBD1. This CDR3 region has 13 residues. Per germline, CDR1 SGHVS and CDR2 FQNEAQ. V lost 5 bases to trimming and J lost 7 bases; unmatched junction nucleotides: 5. CDR3 nucleotide sequence: TGTGCCAGCAGCAGACGACAGGGCCAGCCCCAGCATTTT. Protein: CASSRRQGQPQHF.

This chain uses TRBV19 with TRBJ1-6, with 8 bases fitting TRBD1. Unmatched junction bases numbered 4, after V lost 8 bases and J lost 7 bases. The CDR3 runs to 13 residues. In germline, CDR1 is LNHDA, CDR2 SQIVND (reference sequence). This chain's CDR3 is CASVQGVNSPLHF. In DNA, the CDR3 is TGTGCCAGTGTACAGGGGGTAAATTCACCCCTCCACTTT.

The J gene is TRBJ1-1, the V gene TRBV9; D is possibly TRBD1 (5 bases). The CDR3 is 13 amino acids. Trimming removed 0 bases at V and 11 bases at J, with 14 bases between. Germline V gene data show CDR1 as SGDLS and CDR2 as YYNGEE. The CDR3 loop is CASSVGQSPPAFF. CDR3 DNA: TGTGCCAGCAGCGTAGGACAGTCACCTCCGGCTTTCTTT.

J is TRBJ2-5 and V is TRBV5-1; tentatively, D is TRBD1 (5 bases). Germline V gives CDR1 SGHRS, CDR2 YFSETQ. The CDR3 loop spans 13 amino acids. Trimming removed 4 bases from V and 2 bases from J, with 9 bases in between. The CDR3 region is CASSRQRQETQYF. CDR3 nucleotide sequence: TGCGCCAGCAGCCGACAGAGACAAGAGACCCAGTACTTC.

The chain uses TRBV5-6 and TRBJ1-6; the match to TRBD1 covers 8 bases. V shed 4 bases and J 9 bases; nucleotides not matched to a gene: 9. The CDR3 runs 15 residues. Germline V CDR1 and CDR2: SGHDT, YYEEEE. CDR3 nucleotides: TGTGCCAGCAGCCTCTACCAGGGGGCAGGTTCACCCCTCCACTTT. It translates to CASSLYQGAGSPLHF.

The CDR3 DNA is TGCAGTGCCCTTCGGGAAGAGACCCAGTACTTC. Protein product: CSALREETQYF. The chain recombines TRBV20-1 with TRBJ2-5; D gene uncertain. The V end lost 6 bases, the J end lost 3 bases, and 8 bases lay between the germline ends. In germline, CDR1 is DFQATT, CDR2 SNEGSKA (reference sequence). The CDR3 runs 11 residues.

At least ten counts were recorded for this clone. Other DNA sequences in the sample encode the same CDR3. The chain recombines TRBV7-2 with TRBJ1-5; D remains ambiguous. The CDR3 runs to 17 residues. V dropped 1 base and J dropped 0 bases, with 13 bases sitting between them. Germline assignment: CDR1 SGHTA and CDR2 FQGNSA. In nucleotides, the CDR3 is TGTGCCAGCAGCTTAGGAGGTATCGGGTATAGCAATCAGCCCCAGCATTTT. Amino acid sequence: CASSLGGIGYSNQPQHF.

The chain links TRBV7-8 to TRBJ2-7; 9 bases agree with TRBD1. Germline values: CDR1 SGHVS, CDR2 FQNEAQ. With V trimmed by 0 bases and J by 2 bases, 11 bases remained unmatched. This CDR3 has 18 residues. The CDR3 bases are TGTGCCAGCAGCTTAGCAGGGACAGGGCTTCGAGCGGCCTACGAGCAGTACTTC. As protein: CASSLAGTGLRAAYEQYF.

CDR3 loop: CASSSRRTGETEAFF. In nucleotides, the CDR3 is TGTGCCAGTAGTAGCAGGAGGACAGGGGAGACTGAAGCTTTCTTT. The rearrangement joins TRBV19 to TRBJ1-1, with TRBD1 matching over 9 bases. CDR1 and CDR2 from the germline V gene are LNHDA and SQIVND (reference sequence). J gave up 5 bases and V 4 bases, and 8 bases lay outside the gene matches. This CDR3 contains 15 residues.

A few counts support this clone. The chain carries TRBV27 and TRBJ1-2, with D perhaps TRBD1 (5 bases). Trimming cost V 5 bases and J 4 bases, with 14 bases left between them. Germline lookup yields CDR1 MNHEY and CDR2 SMNVEV (reference sequence). This CDR3 is 14 amino acids long. CDR3 DNA: TGTGCCAGCAGTCCCCTGGGCAGGGCCTATGGCTACACCTTC. Protein: CASSPLGRAYGYTF.

The V and J genes are TRBV4-1 and TRBJ2-7; 13 nucleotides line up with TRBD2. The CDR3 covers 19 residues. The germline CDR1 and CDR2 sequences are MGHRA and YSYEKL. The V and J ends lost 1 base and 3 bases, in that order; junction bases with no gene match: 12. CDR3 amino acids: CASSQGTPLAGGRGYEQYF. CDR3 nucleotides: TGCGCCAGCAGCCAAGGGACACCACTAGCGGGAGGGCGGGGCTACGAGCAGTACTTC.

This clone was recorded once. The gene calls are TRBV28 and TRBJ1-6; a possible D gene is TRBD1 (5 bases). Germline values: CDR1 MDHEN, CDR2 SYDVKM. Trimming cost V 7 bases and J 7 bases, with 20 bases left between them. This CDR3 is built from 16 residues. CDR3 in amino acids: CASTSPGQGRNSPLHF. The CDR3 DNA reads TGTGCCAGCACCTCCCCGGGCCAGGGTCGGAATTCACCCCTCCACTTT. The whole variable domain, filled in from reference TRBV28 and TRBJ1-6, reads DVKVTQSSRYLVKRTGEKVFLECVQDMDHENMFWYRQDPGLGLRLIYFSYDVKMKEKGDIPEGYSVSREKKERFSLILESASTNQTSMYLCASTSPGQGRNSPLHFGNGTRLTVT.

The chain has TRBV2 and TRBJ1-5; a weak D match, TRBD1 (6 bases). Deletions cut 1 base from V and 3 bases from J, with 13 bases between. Germline loops: CDR1 SNHLY, CDR2 FYNNEI. The length of the CDR3 is 16 residues. The CDR3 here is CASSEGGGRNNQPQHF. The CDR3, as DNA: TGTGCCAGCAGTGAAGGTGGGGGCAGAAACAATCAGCCCCAGCATTTT.

The V and J genes are TRBV24-1 and TRBJ2-1; 11 positions match TRBD2. Trimming took 5 bases from V and 5 from J; bases not matched to a gene: 7. Germline CDR1 reads KGHDR; CDR2 reads SFDVKD. The CDR3 extends over 16 amino acids. The DNA of the CDR3 is TGTGCCACCAGTGTCCTCGGGACTAGCGGAAACAATGAGCAGTTCTTC. Translation: CATSVLGTSGNNEQFF.

In nucleotides, the CDR3 is TGTGCCAGCAGCCCCAGGGGCGGTTCTAATCACACTGAAGCTTTCTTT. Its translation: CASSPRGGSNHTEAFF. The V call is TRBV3-1 (or the pseudogene TRBV3-2), the J call TRBJ1-1; D may be TRBD1 (6 bases). Per the germline V gene, CDR1 is LGHDT and CDR2 is YNNKEL (reference sequence). The CDR3 is 16 residues long. V lost 4 bases, J lost 3 bases, and 18 bases lay in between.